What follows are 10 T cell receptor beta chains derived from one specimen sequenced in a study of blood T cell repertoires in COVID-19. TCRdb's table, derived via immunoSEQ multiplex PCR, lists solely in-frame clones and lacks some. This sample has 400,000 or so clones, with around nine tenths found just once. The sample consisted of peripheral blood. The receptors here all came from a woman aged 35 to 49 with COVID-19, enrolled during active disease.

J is TRBJ1-5 and V is TRBV5-8; 12 positions match TRBD1. Germline assignment: CDR1 SGHTS and CDR2 YDEGEE. The CDR3 has 16 amino acids. J lost 3 bases, V lost 4 bases, and 5 bases had no gene match. CDR3 sequence reads: CASSAGTGGVNQPQHF. The CDR3, as DNA: TGTGCCAGCAGCGCCGGGACAGGGGGCGTCAATCAGCCCCAGCATTTT.

The chain is built from TRBV3-1 (or the pseudogene TRBV3-2) and TRBJ1-3, with 12 bases aligning to TRBD1. From germline, CDR1 is LGHDT and CDR2 YNNKEL (reference sequence). Losses at the gene ends were 4 bases for V and 4 bases for J; bases not matched to a gene: 11. The CDR3 covers 18 residues. This CDR3 reads CASSPTGTGGSSGNTIYF. The CDR3 coding sequence is TGTGCCAGCAGCCCAACCGGGACAGGGGGCTCATCGGGAAACACCATATATTTT.

The chain links TRBV14 to TRBJ2-5, with 8 bases that match TRBD1. V was clipped by 3 bases and J by 5 bases; unmatched bases: 11. The CDR3 runs to 16 residues. In germline, CDR1 is SGHDN, CDR2 FVKESK. The DNA of the CDR3 is TGTGCCAGCAGCCAGCTCGGGAGACAGGGGCGTGAGACCCAGTACTTC. Protein product: CASSQLGRQGRETQYF.

The table lists this clone with a count of one. The chain joins TRBV15 to TRBJ1-5, with 8 positions matching TRBD1. Per germline, CDR1 LNHNV and CDR2 YYDKDF (reference sequence). Unmatched junction bases numbered 7, after V lost 9 bases and J lost 0 bases. The CDR3 has 15 residues. CDR3 amino acids: CATTGESYSNQPQHF. In DNA form, the CDR3 reads TGTGCCACGACAGGGGAATCCTATAGCAATCAGCCCCAGCATTTT.

The chain recombines TRBV6-2 or TRBV6-3 with TRBJ1-4; D may be TRBD1 (6 bases). Trimming took off 5 bases at V and 5 bases at J, with 12 bases between the two ends. The CDR3 sequence is 14 residues long. Germline CDR1 reads MNHEY; CDR2 reads SVGEGT. The CDR3 reads CASSPRTANEKLFF. The CDR3 DNA reads TGTGCCAGCAGTCCCCGGACAGCGAATGAAAAACTGTTTTTT.

The rearrangement uses TRBV3-1 (or the pseudogene TRBV3-2) and TRBJ2-3; 8 bases fit TRBD2. The CDR3 has 17 amino acids. V dropped 0 bases and J dropped 2; count of bases not matched to a gene: 7. Germline V lookup: CDR1 LGHDT, CDR2 YNNKEL (reference sequence). CDR3 amino acids: CASSQDWVAGYTDTQYF. The CDR3 coding sequence is TGTGCCAGCAGCCAAGATTGGGTAGCGGGGTACACAGATACGCAGTATTTT.

This clone was found once. This chain uses TRBV12-3 or TRBV12-4 with TRBJ1-1, with 9 bases that match TRBD1. Trimming at V came to 6 bases and at J to 2 bases, leaving 1 base not matched to a gene. CDR3 length equals 13 residues. The CDR3 region is CASRTGGNTEAFF. The DNA of the CDR3 is TGTGCCAGCAGAACAGGGGGCAACACTGAAGCTTTCTTT.

CDR3 sequence reads: CASTALVGRSGSTGELFF. In nucleotides, the CDR3 is TGTGCCAGCACCGCTCTCGTGGGGAGGAGCGGTTCCACCGGGGAGCTGTTTTTT. The V and J genes are TRBV27 and TRBJ2-2; D might be TRBD2 (6 bases). The CDR3 is 18 amino acids. V dropped 7 bases and J dropped 4 bases, with 25 bases sitting between them. Germline values: CDR1 MNHEY, CDR2 SMNVEV (reference sequence).

DNA of the CDR3: TGTGCCAGCAGCTTAGCGCCAGGAAATTCACCCCTCCACTTT. Encoded protein: CASSLAPGNSPLHF. The chain carries TRBV7-2 and TRBJ1-6, with D uncertain. Deletions cut 0 bases from V and 7 bases from J, with 7 bases between. Germline values: CDR1 SGHTA, CDR2 FQGNSA. The CDR3 is made up of 14 amino acids.

This clone was recorded many times. The V gene is TRBV9, the J gene TRBJ1-6; D may be TRBD1 (6 bases). Trimming left V 4 bases short and J 9 bases short, with 26 bases between. The CDR3 runs to 18 residues. Germline V gene data show CDR1 as SGDLS and CDR2 as YYNGEE. Written as DNA, the CDR3 is TGTGCCAGCAGCCTTAGTGTCTCCGCGGGGGGGCGAGGTTCACCCCTCCACTTT. Translating gives CASSLSVSAGGRGSPLHF.